Shown below are 9 T cell receptor beta chains from a single sample sequenced in a study of OX40 agonist ivuxolimab in advanced cancers. Method: immunoSEQ multiplex PCR; TCRdb's copy keeps in-frame clones and lacks some. Among 62,000 or so clones, around nine tenths were seen once, and the ten largest hold around 2.1%. This specimen consisted of CD4+ or CD8+ T cells sorted from blood, obtained in a trial of the OX40 agonist ivuxolimab. The receptors originated from an adult with an advanced solid tumor such as melanoma, head and neck, liver or kidney cancer.

The chain uses TRBV2 and TRBJ2-7; 9 bases match TRBD2. The V gene's germline CDR1 is SNHLY and CDR2 FYNNEI. The CDR3 runs to 14 residues. With V trimmed by 9 bases and J by 7 bases, 13 bases remained unmatched. The CDR3 sequence is CASNTGTSLMEQYF. Written as DNA, the CDR3 is TGTGCCAGTAATACCGGGACTAGCTTAATGGAGCAGTACTTC.

In its sample, this clone was seen once. The chain is built from TRBV18 and TRBJ1-5, with 10 bases that match TRBD1. V shed 2 bases and J 2 bases; nucleotides not matched to a gene: 6. Germline CDR1 reads KGHSH; CDR2 reads LQKENI. CDR3 size: 17 residues. In DNA, the CDR3 is TGTGCCAGCTCACCAGAGACAGGGGGCCCGGGCAATCAGCCCCAGCATTTT. It translates to CASSPETGGPGNQPQHF.

The genes are TRBV6-5 and TRBJ2-5; D not resolved. The CDR3 has 12 residues. Deletions cut 0 bases from V and 5 bases from J, with 4 bases between. CDR1 and CDR2 (germline): MNHEY, SVGAGI. In nucleotides, the CDR3 is TGTGCCAGCAGTTACTCAAGGGAGACCCAGTACTTC. This gives the protein CASSYSRETQYF.

The J gene is TRBJ2-1, the V gene TRBV5-4; 14 bases agree with TRBD2. V shed 4 bases, J shed 15 bases, and the junction held 9 bases outside the gene matches. Germline lookup yields CDR1 SGHNT and CDR2 YYREEE (reference sequence). CDR3 length: 14 amino acids. CDR3 in DNA: TGTGCCAGCAGCACGGGACTAGCGGGAGAGGGTCCGTTCTTC. The encoded protein is CASSTGLAGEGPFF.

The chain has TRBV19 and TRBJ2-1; maybe TRBD1 (5 bases). Germline V gene data show CDR1 as LNHDA and CDR2 as SQIVND (reference sequence). The CDR3 has 16 residues. Trimming removed 3 bases at V and 1 base at J, with 13 bases between. DNA for the CDR3: TGTGCCAGTAGTATTGACCCCCAGGGTTCCTACAATGAGCAGTTCTTC. Translating it yields CASSIDPQGSYNEQFF. Full variable domain (rest looked up from reference TRBV19 and TRBJ2-1): DGGITQSPKYLFRKEGQNVTLSCEQNLNHDAMYWYRQDPGQGLRLIYYSQIVNDFQKGDIAEGYSVSREKKESFPLTVTSAQKNPTAFYLCASSIDPQGSYNEQFFGPGTRLTVL.

This clone appeared a few times. The genes are TRBV4-2 and TRBJ1-6; D unclear. Germline loops: CDR1 LGHNA, CDR2 YNFKEQ. Deletions cut 4 bases from V and 5 bases from J, with 18 bases between. This CDR3 has 17 residues. The CDR3 nucleotides read TGTGCCAGCAGCCGCGCGTACCGGGAGTTCGATAATTCACCCCTCCACTTT. Translated: CASSRAYREFDNSPLHF.

This clone has just one count. This sequence joins TRBV27 and TRBJ2-1, with TRBD2 as a possible D gene (6 bases). V lost 5 bases to trimming and J lost 1 base, with 12 bases between them. This CDR3 contains 15 residues. The germline V gene has CDR1 MNHEY and CDR2 SMNVEV (reference sequence). The CDR3 spells CASSRGGKSYNEQFF. The CDR3 region has the DNA TGTGCCAGCAGTCGAGGCGGGAAGTCCTACAATGAGCAGTTCTTC.

The chain links TRBV19 to TRBJ2-5, with D possibly being TRBD2 (6 bases). The V and J ends lost 11 bases and 2 bases respectively, with 18 bases between them. Per germline, CDR1 LNHDA and CDR2 SQIVND (reference sequence). The CDR3 extends over 14 amino acids. As DNA, the CDR3 is TGTGCCTCCAAGCGGATGGCGGGGCAAGAGACCCAGTACTTC. Translating gives CASKRMAGQETQYF.

This clone was recorded a few times. The CDR3 sequence is CASRLSGERNYGYTF. The CDR3 DNA follows: TGTGCCAGCAGACTTTCAGGGGAAAGGAACTATGGCTACACCTTC. The rearrangement uses TRBV6-5 and TRBJ1-2; maybe TRBD1 (6 bases). The CDR3 sequence is 15 residues long. V shed 6 bases and J shed 2 bases, with 16 bases lying between them. Per germline, CDR1 MNHEY and CDR2 SVGAGI.